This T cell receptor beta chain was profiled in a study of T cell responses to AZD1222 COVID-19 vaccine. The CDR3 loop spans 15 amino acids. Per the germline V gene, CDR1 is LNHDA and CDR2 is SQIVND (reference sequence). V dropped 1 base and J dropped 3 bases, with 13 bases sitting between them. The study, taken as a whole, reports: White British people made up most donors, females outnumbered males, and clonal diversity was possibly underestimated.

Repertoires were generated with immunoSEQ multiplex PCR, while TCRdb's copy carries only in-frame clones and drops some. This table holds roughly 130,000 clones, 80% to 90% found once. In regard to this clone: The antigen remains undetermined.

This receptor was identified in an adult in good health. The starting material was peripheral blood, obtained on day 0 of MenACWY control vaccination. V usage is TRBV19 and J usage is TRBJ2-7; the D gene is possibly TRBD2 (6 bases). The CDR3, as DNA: TGTGCCAGTAGTATAGGTGGTAGCGGCAGCTACGAGCAGTACTTC. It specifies CASSIGGSGSYEQYF.